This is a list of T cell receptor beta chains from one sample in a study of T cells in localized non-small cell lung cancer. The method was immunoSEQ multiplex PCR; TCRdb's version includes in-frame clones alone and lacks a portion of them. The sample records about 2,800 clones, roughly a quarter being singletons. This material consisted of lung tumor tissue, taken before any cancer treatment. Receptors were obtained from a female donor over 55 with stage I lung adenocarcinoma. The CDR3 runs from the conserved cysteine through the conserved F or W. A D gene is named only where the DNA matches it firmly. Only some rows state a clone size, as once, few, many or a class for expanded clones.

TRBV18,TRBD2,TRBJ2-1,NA,TGTGCCAGCTCACCCGGACTAGCGGGTGACAATGAGCAGTTCTTC,CASSPGLAGDNEQFF
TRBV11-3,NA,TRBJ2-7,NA,TGTGCCAGCAGCTTAGTAGTGCGGGGAACTCGCTACGAGCAGTACTTC,CASSLVVRGTRYEQYF
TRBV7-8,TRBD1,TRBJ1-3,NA,TGTGCCAGCAGCCGACAGGGGGGAAACACCATATATTTT,CASSRQGGNTIYF
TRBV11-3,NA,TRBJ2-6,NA,TGTGCCAGCAGCTACCAGTCCCTATCTGGGGCCAACGTCCTGACTTTC,CASSYQSLSGANVLTF
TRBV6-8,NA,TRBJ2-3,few,TGTGCCAGCAGTTACTCTGAGAGAGATACGCAGTATTTT,CASSYSERDTQYF
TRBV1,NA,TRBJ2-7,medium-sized,TGCGCCAGCAGCCAAGTGGTGACAGGGGGCGAGCAGTACTTC,CASSQVVTGGEQYF
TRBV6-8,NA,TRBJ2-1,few,TGTGCCGTCGAGCTGCGCTCCTACAATGAGCAGTTCTTC,CAVELRSYNEQFF
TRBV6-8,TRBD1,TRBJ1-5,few,TGTGCCAGCAGGACTGCCCGGGACAGGGGAGGGAGCAATCAGCCCCAGCATTTT,CASRTARDRGGSNQPQHF
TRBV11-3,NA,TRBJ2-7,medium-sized,TGTGCCAGCAGCTTGGTAGTGGTCGGATACTACGAGCAGTACTTC,CASSLVVVGYYEQYF
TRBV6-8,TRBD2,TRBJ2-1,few,TGTGCCAGCACCCCAGGCGGGAGCAATGAGCAGTTCTTC,CASTPGGSNEQFF
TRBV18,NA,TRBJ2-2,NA,TGTGCCAGCTCCCTTGTGGGGACCGACACCGGGGAGCTGTTTTTT,CASSLVGTDTGELFF
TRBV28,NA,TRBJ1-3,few,TGTGCCAGCAGTTTCTCGGTGGGTTCTGGAAACACCATATATTTT,CASSFSVGSGNTIYF
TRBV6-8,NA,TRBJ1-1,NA,TGTGCCAGCAGTGTCTCACGGGGGGGCTCTGAAGCTTTCTTT,CASSVSRGGSEAFF
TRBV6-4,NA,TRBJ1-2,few,TGTGCCAGCAGTCCAGGGGCCGGCTACACCTTC,CASSPGAGYTF
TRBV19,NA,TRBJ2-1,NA,TGTGCCAGTAGTAACCCCCCGTCAGTAACAAGCTCCTACAATGAGCAGTTCTTC,CASSNPPSVTSSYNEQFF
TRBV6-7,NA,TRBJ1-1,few,TGTGCCAGCAGCGCCCTCAGGGTACTAAAGAACACTGAAGCTTTCTTT,CASSALRVLKNTEAFF
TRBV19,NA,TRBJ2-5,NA,TGTGCCAGTAGTGAGGGGGGACGTGCGACCCAGTACTTC,CASSEGGRATQYF
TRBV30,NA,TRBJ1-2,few,TGTGTCAAAAGCAGCGCGGGCGGCTATGGCTACACCTTC,CVKSSAGGYGYTF
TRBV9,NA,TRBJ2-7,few,TGTGCCAGCAGTGAAGGGGAAAATGGATCCTACGAGCAGTACTTC,CASSEGENGSYEQYF
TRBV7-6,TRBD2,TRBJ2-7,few,TGTGCCAGCAGCTTGGGAACTAGCGGGAGATCCGAGCAGTACTTC,CASSLGTSGRSEQYF
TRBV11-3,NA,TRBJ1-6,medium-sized,TGTGCCAGCAGCACCCGGACAGATCAGAGCTCCTATAATTCACCCCTCCACTTT,CASSTRTDQSSYNSPLHF
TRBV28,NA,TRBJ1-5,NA,TGTGCCAGCAGAGCGGACGGGGGCAATCAGCCCCAGCATTTT,CASRADGGNQPQHF
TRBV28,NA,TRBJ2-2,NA,TGTGCCAGCAGGCAGTCCACCGGGGAGCTGTTTTTT,CASRQSTGELFF
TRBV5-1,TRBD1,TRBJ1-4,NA,TGCGCCAGCAGCTTGCGTGCCCCGGGGGACAGCTATAATGAAAAACTGTTTTTT,CASSLRAPGDSYNEKLFF
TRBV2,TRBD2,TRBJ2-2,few,TGTGCCAGCAGTCGGACTAGCCAGGGCGGGGAGCTGTTTTTT,CASSRTSQGGELFF
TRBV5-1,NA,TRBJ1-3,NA,TGCGCCAGCAGCTTTGGCCCAGGGCTCGGAAACACCATATATTTT,CASSFGPGLGNTIYF
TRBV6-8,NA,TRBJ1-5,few,TGTGCCAGCAGTTTGGGGCTCGGGGGCGGTGTCCAGCATTTT,CASSLGLGGGVQHF
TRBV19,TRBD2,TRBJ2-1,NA,TGTGCCAGTACCAAACTAGCGGTGAGCTCCTACAATGAGCAGTTCTTC,CASTKLAVSSYNEQFF
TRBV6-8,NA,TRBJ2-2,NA,TGTGCCAGCATGTATCAAAGGAGCGCCGGGGAGCTGTTTTTT,CASMYQRSAGELFF
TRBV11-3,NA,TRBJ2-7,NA,TGTGCCAGCAGCTTAGGGAGGGAAACCTACGAGCAGTACTTC,CASSLGRETYEQYF
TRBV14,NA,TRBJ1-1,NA,TGTGCCAGCAGCCAATCACCTTCCGGGCCCTTCTATTTGAACACTGAAGCTTTCTTT,CASSQSPSGPFYLNTEAFF
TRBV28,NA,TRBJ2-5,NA,TGTGCCAGCAGTACCGGTGGGCCCGGGGAGACCCAGTACTTC,CASSTGGPGETQYF
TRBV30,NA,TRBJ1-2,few,TGTGCCTGGAATTGGGGGGCGGATGGCTACACCTTC,CAWNWGADGYTF